A single sample is the source of the 9 T cell receptor beta chains below, sequenced in a study of graft-versus-host responses after intestinal transplantation. Sequenced by immunoSEQ multiplex PCR; TCRdb stores in-frame clones only, minus some. This table has 95,000 to 110,000 clones, more than 85% appearing once. These TCRs' antigens remain unknown. The sequencing here drew on unstimulated CD8+ T cells sorted from spleen or lymph node cells, taken before intestinal transplant. These receptors were obtained from a human donor who received an intestinal transplant.

In its sample, this clone was seen once. One junction end does not reproduce the germline sequence, and a read error may be involved. This chain connects TRBV27 to TRBJ2-2, with 13 bases fitting TRBD2. The CDR3 totals 16 residues. The germline CDR1 and CDR2 sequences are MNHEY and SMNVEV (reference sequence). As DNA, the CDR3 is TGTACCAGCAGTTTTGGGACTAGCGGGGTTAACGGGGAGCTGTTTTTT. Amino acid sequence: CTSSFGTSGVNGELFF.

V gene TRBV7-3 combines with J gene TRBJ2-7, with unresolved D. V lost 6 bases and J lost 4, with 22 bases in between. CDR3 length: 16 amino acids. Germline lookup yields CDR1 SGHTA and CDR2 FQGTGA. The CDR3 sequence: CASSPTPGSDLYEQYF. Written as DNA, the CDR3 is TGTGCCAGCAGTCCAACACCAGGATCTGATTTATACGAGCAGTACTTC.

This clone was detected only once. This chain connects TRBV15 to TRBJ2-5; TRBD2 agrees at 9 bases. This CDR3 is built from 15 residues. CDR1 is LNHNV and CDR2 is YYDKDF in the germline V gene (reference sequence). V trimming: 6 bases; J trimming: 5 bases; junction bases outside the gene matches: 10. Here the CDR3 reads CATSPPRGGGETQYF. The CDR3 coding sequence is TGTGCCACCAGTCCTCCGCGGGGGGGAGGGGAGACCCAGTACTTC.

The J gene is TRBJ2-7, the V gene TRBV27; perhaps TRBD1 as D (9 bases). CDR1 MNHEY and CDR2 SMNVEV come from the germline V gene (reference sequence). The germline V and J ends were trimmed by 3 bases and 3 bases, with 15 bases remaining between them. CDR3 size: 15 residues. CDR3 in amino acids: CASSFSGTGYYEQYF. The CDR3 region has the DNA TGTGCCAGCAGTTTTAGCGGGACAGGGTACTACGAGCAGTACTTC.

This chain links TRBV4-1 with TRBJ2-5; D assignment may be TRBD1 or TRBD2 (5 bases each). Germline V gene lookup returns CDR1 MGHRA and CDR2 YSYEKL. V was cut by 1 base and J by 4 bases, with 7 bases left in between. The CDR3 spans 13 residues. CDR3 DNA sequence: TGCGCCAGCAGCCAAGTCGGGGCAGAGACCCAGTACTTC. Amino acid sequence: CASSQVGAETQYF.

This chain joins TRBV7-9 and TRBJ2-3; maybe TRBD2 (5 bases). Between the trimmed V and J ends, which lost 5 bases and 2 bases, there was a span of 11 bases. The CDR3 spans 14 residues. CDR1 SEHNR and CDR2 FQNEAQ come from the germline V gene (reference sequence). CDR3 residues: CASSPKDFTDTQYF. CDR3 DNA sequence: TGTGCCAGCAGCCCAAAGGACTTCACAGATACGCAGTATTTT.

This clone was seen once. The chain joins TRBV7-6 to TRBJ2-7; D unresolved. The CDR3 runs 14 residues. Per germline, CDR1 SGHVS and CDR2 FNYEAQ. V was trimmed by 5 bases and J by 3 bases, leaving 14 bases between them. The CDR3 protein is CASSPNPKNYEQYF. DNA of the CDR3: TGTGCCAGCAGCCCCAATCCTAAGAACTACGAGCAGTACTTC.

This chain joins TRBV9 and TRBJ2-5, with D unresolved. The CDR3 has 13 residues. Germline lookup yields CDR1 SGDLS and CDR2 YYNGEE. Trimming removed 3 bases at V and 2 bases at J, with 8 bases between. The CDR3: CASSEAEQETQYF. In DNA form, the CDR3 reads TGTGCCAGCAGCGAGGCGGAACAAGAGACCCAGTACTTC.

This clone has a single count. The genes are TRBV11-2 and TRBJ1-5; D perhaps matches TRBD1 (5 bases). The V gene lost 5 bases and the J gene lost 7 bases, with 12 bases spanning the gap. This CDR3 region has 13 residues. Germline CDR1 SGHAT, CDR2 FQNNGV. The CDR3 sequence is CASSPADNQPQHF. CDR3 bases: TGTGCCAGCAGCCCCGCGGACAACCAGCCCCAGCATTTT.